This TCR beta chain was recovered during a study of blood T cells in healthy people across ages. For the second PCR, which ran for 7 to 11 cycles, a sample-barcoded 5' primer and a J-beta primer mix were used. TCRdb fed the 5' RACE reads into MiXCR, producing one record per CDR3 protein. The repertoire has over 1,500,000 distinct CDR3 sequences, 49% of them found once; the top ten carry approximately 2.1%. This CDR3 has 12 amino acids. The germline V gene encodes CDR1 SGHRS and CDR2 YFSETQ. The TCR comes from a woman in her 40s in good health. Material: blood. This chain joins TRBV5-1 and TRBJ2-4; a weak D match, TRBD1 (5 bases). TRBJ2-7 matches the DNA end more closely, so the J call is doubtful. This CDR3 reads CASSFQGSEQYF. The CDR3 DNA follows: TGCGCCAGCAGCTTTCAGGGATCCGAGCAGTACTTC.